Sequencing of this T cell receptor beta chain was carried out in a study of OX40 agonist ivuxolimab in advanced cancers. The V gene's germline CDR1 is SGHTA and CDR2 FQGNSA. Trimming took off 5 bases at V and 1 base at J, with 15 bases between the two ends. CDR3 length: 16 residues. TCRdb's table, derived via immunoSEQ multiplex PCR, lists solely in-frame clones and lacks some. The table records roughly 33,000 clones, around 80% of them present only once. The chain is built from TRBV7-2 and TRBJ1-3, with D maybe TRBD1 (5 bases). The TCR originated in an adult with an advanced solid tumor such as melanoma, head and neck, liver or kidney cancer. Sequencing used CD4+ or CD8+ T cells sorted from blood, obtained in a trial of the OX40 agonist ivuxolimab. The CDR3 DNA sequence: TGTGCCAGCAGCAAATCGGGGCCCGCTTCTGGAAACACCATATATTTT. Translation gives CASSKSGPASGNTIYF. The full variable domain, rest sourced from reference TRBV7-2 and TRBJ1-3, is GAGVSQSPSNKVTEKGKDVELRCDPISGHTALYWYRQSLGQGLEFLIYFQGNSAPDKSGLPSDRFSAERTGGSVSTLTIQRTQQEDSAVYLCASSKSGPASGNTIYFGEGSWLTVV.